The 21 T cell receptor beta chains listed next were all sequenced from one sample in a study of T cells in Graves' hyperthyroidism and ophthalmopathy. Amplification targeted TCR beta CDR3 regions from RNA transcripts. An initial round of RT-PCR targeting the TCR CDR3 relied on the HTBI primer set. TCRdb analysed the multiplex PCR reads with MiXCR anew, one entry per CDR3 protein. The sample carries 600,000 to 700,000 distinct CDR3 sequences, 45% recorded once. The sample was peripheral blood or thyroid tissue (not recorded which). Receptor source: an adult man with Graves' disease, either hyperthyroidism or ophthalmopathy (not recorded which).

The CDR3 sequence is CASSSKTGQTEAFF. The CDR3 DNA reads as TGTGCCAGCAGTTCCAAGACAGGGCAGACTGAAGCTTTCTTT. This sequence joins TRBV6-5 and TRBJ1-1; 7 nucleotides align to TRBD1. J lost 5 bases, V lost 4 bases, and 7 bases had no gene match. Per germline, CDR1 MNHEY and CDR2 SVGAGI. The length of the CDR3 is 14 residues.

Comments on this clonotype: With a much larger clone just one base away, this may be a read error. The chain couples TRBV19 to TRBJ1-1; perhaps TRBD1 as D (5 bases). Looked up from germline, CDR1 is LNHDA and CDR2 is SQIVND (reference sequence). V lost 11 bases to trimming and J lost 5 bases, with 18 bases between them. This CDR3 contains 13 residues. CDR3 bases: TGTGCCGCAGGGCAACATAGTGGGACTGAAGCTTTCTTT. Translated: CAAGQHSGTEAFF.

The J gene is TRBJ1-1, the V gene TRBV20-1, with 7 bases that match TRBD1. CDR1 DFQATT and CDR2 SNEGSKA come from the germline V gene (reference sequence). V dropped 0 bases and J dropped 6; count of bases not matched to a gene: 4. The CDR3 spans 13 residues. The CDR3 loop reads CSAREGGTAEAFF. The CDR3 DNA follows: TGCAGTGCTAGAGAAGGCGGGACAGCTGAAGCTTTCTTT.

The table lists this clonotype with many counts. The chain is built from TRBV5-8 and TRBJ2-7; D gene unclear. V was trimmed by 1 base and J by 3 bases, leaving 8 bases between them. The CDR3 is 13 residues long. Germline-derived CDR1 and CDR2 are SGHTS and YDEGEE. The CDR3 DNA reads TGTGCCAGCAGCTTGACCCCTGACTACGAGCAGTACTTC. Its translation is CASSLTPDYEQYF. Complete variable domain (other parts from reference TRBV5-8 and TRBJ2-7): EAGVTQSPTHLIKTRGQQATLRCSPISGHTSVYWYQQALGLGLQFLLWYDEGEERNRGNFPPRFSGRQFPNYSSELNVNALELEDSALYLCASSLTPDYEQYFGPGTRLTVT.

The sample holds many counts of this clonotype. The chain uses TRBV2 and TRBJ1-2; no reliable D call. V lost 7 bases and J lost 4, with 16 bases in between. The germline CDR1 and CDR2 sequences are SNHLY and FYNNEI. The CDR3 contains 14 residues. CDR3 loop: CASKRERVVYGYTF. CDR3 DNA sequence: TGTGCCAGCAAACGTGAAAGGGTCGTCTATGGCTACACCTTC.

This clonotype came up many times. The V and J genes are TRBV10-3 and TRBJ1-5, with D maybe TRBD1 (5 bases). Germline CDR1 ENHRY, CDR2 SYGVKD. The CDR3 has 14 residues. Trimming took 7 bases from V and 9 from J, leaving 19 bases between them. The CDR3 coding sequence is TGTGCCATCAAGGACACCCGATCGGCATCGCCCCAGCATTTT. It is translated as CAIKDTRSASPQHF.

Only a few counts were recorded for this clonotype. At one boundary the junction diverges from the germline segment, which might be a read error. The CDR3 bases are TGCGCCAGCAGCCCCTCCGGGACAGGCGCCTTCTACGAGCAGTACTTC. It specifies CASSPSGTGAFYEQYF. This chain uses TRBV7-2 with TRBJ2-7; TRBD1 matches at 8 bases. The CDR3 contains 16 residues. Germline assignment: CDR1 SGHTA and CDR2 FQGNSA. Complete variable domain (other parts from reference TRBV7-2 and TRBJ2-7): GAGVSQSPSNKVTEKGKDVELRCDPISGHTALYWYRQSLGQGLEFLIYFQGNSAPDKSGLPSDRFSAERTGGSVSTLTIQRTQQEDSAVYLCASSPSGTGAFYEQYFGPGTRLTVT.

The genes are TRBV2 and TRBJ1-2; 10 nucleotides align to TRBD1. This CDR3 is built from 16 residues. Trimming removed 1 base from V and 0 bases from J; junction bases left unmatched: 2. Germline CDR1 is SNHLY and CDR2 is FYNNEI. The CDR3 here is CASSEGTGGTNYGYTF. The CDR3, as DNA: TGTGCCAGCAGTGAAGGGACAGGGGGAACTAACTATGGCTACACCTTC.

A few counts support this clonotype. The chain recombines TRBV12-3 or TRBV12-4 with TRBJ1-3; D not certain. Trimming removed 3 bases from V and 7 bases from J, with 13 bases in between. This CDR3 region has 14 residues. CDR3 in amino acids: CASSLAGGVNTIYF. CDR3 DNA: TGTGCCAGCAGTTTGGCAGGCGGGGTGAACACCATATATTTT.

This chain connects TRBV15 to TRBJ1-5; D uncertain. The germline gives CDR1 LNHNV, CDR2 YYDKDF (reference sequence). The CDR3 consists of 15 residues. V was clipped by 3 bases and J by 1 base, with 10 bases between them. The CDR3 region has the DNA TGTGCCACCAGCAGCGACCGGGAGAGCAATCAGCCCCAGCATTTT. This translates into CATSSDRESNQPQHF. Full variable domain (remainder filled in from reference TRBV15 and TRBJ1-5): DAMVIQNPRYQVTQFGKPVTLSCSQTLNHNVMYWYQQKSSQAPKLLFHYYDKDFNNEADTPDNFQSRRPNTSFCFLDIRSPGLGDTAMYLCATSSDRESNQPQHFGDGTRLSIL.

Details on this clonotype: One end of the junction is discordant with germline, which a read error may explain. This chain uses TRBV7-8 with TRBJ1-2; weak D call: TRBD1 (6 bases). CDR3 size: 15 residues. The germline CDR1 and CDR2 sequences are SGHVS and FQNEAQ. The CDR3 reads CASSQGGNRAYGYTF. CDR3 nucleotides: TGCGCCAGCAGCCAAGGGGGGAACAGGGCCTATGGCTACACCTTC.

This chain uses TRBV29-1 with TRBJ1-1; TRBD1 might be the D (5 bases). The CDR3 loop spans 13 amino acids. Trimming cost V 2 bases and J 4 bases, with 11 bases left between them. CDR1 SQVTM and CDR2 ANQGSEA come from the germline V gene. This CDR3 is CSVEWGGGTEAFF. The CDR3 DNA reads TGCAGCGTTGAATGGGGGGGTGGCACTGAAGCTTTCTTT.

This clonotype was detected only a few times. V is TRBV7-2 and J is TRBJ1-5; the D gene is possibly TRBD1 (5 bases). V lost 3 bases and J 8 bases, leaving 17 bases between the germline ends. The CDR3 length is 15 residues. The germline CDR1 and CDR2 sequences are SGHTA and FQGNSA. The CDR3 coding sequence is TGTGCCAGCAGCTTTGGGGGTGGGGGAGTAAAGCCCCAGCATTTT. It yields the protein CASSFGGGGVKPQHF.

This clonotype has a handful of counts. CDR3 in amino acids: CSASPVVGNTIYF. CDR3 nucleotide sequence: TGCAGTGCTAGCCCCGTTGTGGGAAACACCATATATTTT. The chain joins TRBV20-1 to TRBJ1-3; D remains unclear. With 3 bases removed from V and 4 bases from J, the gap between germline ends came to 10 bases. This CDR3 region has 13 residues. Germline CDR1 DFQATT, CDR2 SNEGSKA (reference sequence).

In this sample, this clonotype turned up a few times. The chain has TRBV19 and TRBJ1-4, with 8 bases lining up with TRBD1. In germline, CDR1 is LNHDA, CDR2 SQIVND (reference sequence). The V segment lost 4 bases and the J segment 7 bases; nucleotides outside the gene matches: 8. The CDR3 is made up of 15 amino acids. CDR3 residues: CASSTGTGLGEKLFF. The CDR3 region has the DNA TGTGCCAGTAGTACAGGGACAGGTTTGGGTGAAAAACTGTTTTTT.

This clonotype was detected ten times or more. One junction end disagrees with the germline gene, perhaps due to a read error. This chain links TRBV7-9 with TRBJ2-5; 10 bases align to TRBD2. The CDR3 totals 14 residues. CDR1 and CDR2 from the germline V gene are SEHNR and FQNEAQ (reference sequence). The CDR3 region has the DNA TGCGCCAGCAGCTCGCTAGCGGGAGAAGAGACCCAGTACTTC. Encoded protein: CASSSLAGEETQYF.

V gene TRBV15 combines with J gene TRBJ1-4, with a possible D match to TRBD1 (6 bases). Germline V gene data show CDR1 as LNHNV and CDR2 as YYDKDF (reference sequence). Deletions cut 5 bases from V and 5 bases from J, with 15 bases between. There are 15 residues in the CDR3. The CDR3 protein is CATSPGGSPNEKLFF. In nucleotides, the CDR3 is TGTGCCACCAGCCCCGGGGGCAGCCCCAATGAAAAACTGTTTTTT.

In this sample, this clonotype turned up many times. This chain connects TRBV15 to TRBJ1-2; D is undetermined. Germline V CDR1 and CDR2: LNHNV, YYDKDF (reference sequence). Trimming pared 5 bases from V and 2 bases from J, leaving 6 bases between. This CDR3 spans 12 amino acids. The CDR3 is CATSLYNYGYTF. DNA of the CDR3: TGTGCCACCAGCCTATACAACTATGGCTACACCTTC.

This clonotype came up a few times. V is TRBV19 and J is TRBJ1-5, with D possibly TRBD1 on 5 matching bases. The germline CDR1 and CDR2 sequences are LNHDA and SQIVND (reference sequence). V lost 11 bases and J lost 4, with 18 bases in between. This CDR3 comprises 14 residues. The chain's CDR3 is CACTGAEGNQPQHF. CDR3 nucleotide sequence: TGTGCCTGCACCGGGGCGGAGGGTAATCAGCCCCAGCATTTT.

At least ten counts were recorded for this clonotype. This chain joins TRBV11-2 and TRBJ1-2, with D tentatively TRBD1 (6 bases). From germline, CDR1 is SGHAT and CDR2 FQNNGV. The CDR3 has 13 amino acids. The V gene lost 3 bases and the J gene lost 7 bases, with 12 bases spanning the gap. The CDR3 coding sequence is TGTGCCAGCAGCTTGGGCAGGGGAGGTGGCTACACCTTC. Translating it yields CASSLGRGGGYTF.

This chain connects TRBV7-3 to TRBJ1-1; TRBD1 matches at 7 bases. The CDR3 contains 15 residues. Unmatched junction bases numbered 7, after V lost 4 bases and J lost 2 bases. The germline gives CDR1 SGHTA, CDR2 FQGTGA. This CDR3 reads CASSSNQGVNTEAFF. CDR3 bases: TGTGCCAGCAGCTCTAATCAGGGGGTAAACACTGAAGCTTTCTTT.